A selection of T cell receptor beta chains follows, all from one sample in a study of T cell repertoires in cytomegalovirus infection. No antigen is known for these receptors. TCRdb reprocessed the reads via MiXCR and lists one record per CDR3 protein. The sample lists around 770,000 distinct CDR3 sequences; approximately 32% were seen once. This material consisted of cultured CD8+ T cells from PBMCs, taken from culture after CMV antigen stimulation. The receptors derive from a human donor in good health (CMV status not recorded). Some clones in this sample may be carry-over from other donors' samples. CDR3s include the opening cysteine and the closing phenylalanine or tryptophan. D genes are given only for firm matches. Clone size is not always given. Where it is, it says once, few, many or a class for expanded clones.

abundance	v_gene	d_gene	j_gene	CDR3nt	CDR3aa
-	TRBV7-3	-	TRBJ1-2	TGTGCCAGCAGCTTAACTACAGCAGGGTCCCAGAACTATGGCTACACCTTC	CASSLTTAGSQNYGYTF
many	TRBV7-8	TRBD1	TRBJ2-2	TGTGCCAGCAGCCCCTGGACAGGGGTGAACACCGGGGAGCTGTTTTTT	CASSPWTGVNTGELFF
-	TRBV15	TRBD2	TRBJ2-1	TGTGCCACCAGCAGAGGAGCGGGGAGCTCCTACAATGAGCAGTTCTTC	CATSRGAGSSYNEQFF
-	TRBV7-9	-	TRBJ1-2	TGTGCCAGCATCAACACCGGGGAGCGTAACTATGGCTACACCTTC	CASINTGERNYGYTF
few	TRBV11-3	-	TRBJ2-5	TGTGCCAGCAGCCTGACTAGTGGGGAGACCCAGTACTTC	CASSLTSGETQYF
-	TRBV27	-	TRBJ1-1	TGTGCCAGCAGTTTCGGACAGTACACTGAAGCTTTCTTT	CASSFGQYTEAFF
-	TRBV5-5	-	TRBJ2-4	TGTGCCAGCAGCAGGAACAGGTTTTCCAAAAACATTCAGTACTTC	CASSRNRFSKNIQYF
few	TRBV12-3/TRBV12-4	-	TRBJ1-3	TGTGCCAGCAGCAGGCCCGTATCTGGAAACACCATATATTTT	CASSRPVSGNTIYF
-	TRBV7-9	-	TRBJ2-1	TGTGCCAGCTTTGAGGGGAGGAAGCAGTTCTTC	CASFEGRKQFF
few	TRBV6-6	-	TRBJ1-1	TGTGCCAGCAAAAGACGGGACACTGAAGCTTTCTTT	CASKRRDTEAFF
few	TRBV7-9	-	TRBJ1-1	TGTGCCAGCAGCCGCGCGGATGGACAGCTAAACACTGAAGCTTTCTTT	CASSRADGQLNTEAFF
-	TRBV12-3/TRBV12-4	-	TRBJ1-2	TGTGCCAGCAGTTTATGGGGCGGCTACACCTTC	CASSLWGGYTF
few	TRBV7-9	-	TRBJ1-2	TGTGCCAGCAGCTTAATCGTGGGTAGTGACTATGGCTACACCTTC	CASSLIVGSDYGYTF
-	TRBV4-1	-	TRBJ1-5	TGCGCCAGCAGCCAAGATCACCTTGGGTGGGCTTATAGCAATCAGCCCCAGCATTTT	CASSQDHLGWAYSNQPQHF
few	TRBV27	-	TRBJ2-1	TGTGCCAGCAGTGCCGGGACGACCTACAATGAGCAGTTCTTC	CASSAGTTYNEQFF
-	TRBV10-2	-	TRBJ2-5	TGCGCCAGCAGTGAGGCGCTAGTTAACCATCCTGAAGAGACCCAGTACTTC	CASSEALVNHPEETQYF
-	TRBV27	-	TRBJ2-2	TGTGCCAGCACCATTATCGGAACCACCGGGGAGCTGTTTTTT	CASTIIGTTGELFF
few	TRBV28	-	TRBJ2-1	TGTGCCACCCGGTGGACCTACAATGAGCAGTTCTTC	CATRWTYNEQFF
-	TRBV12-3/TRBV12-4	-	TRBJ1-1	TGTGCCAGCAGTAACAGGGAAAGGGACACTGTAGCTTTCTTT	CASSNRERDTVAFF
few	TRBV12-5	-	TRBJ2-6	TGTGCTAGTGACACAGCCTCTGGGGCCAACGTCCTGACTTTC	CASDTASGANVLTF
-	TRBV27	TRBD1	TRBJ2-3	TGTGCCAGCAGTCCACCCGGGACAGGGGCCACAGATACGCAGTATTTT	CASSPPGTGATDTQYF
-	TRBV4-3	-	TRBJ2-1	TGCGCCAGCAGCCAAGATGGGGTCTCCCGACAGAATGAGCAGTTCTTC	CASSQDGVSRQNEQFF
-	TRBV6-1	TRBD2	TRBJ2-7	TGTGCCAGCAGCTTCCCTCCCTCACTAGCGGGGGGCCGTACCTCCTACGAGCAGTACTTC	CASSFPPSLAGGRTSYEQYF
many	TRBV7-8	TRBD2	TRBJ2-3	TGTGCCAGCAGCTTGGAAAGGGAGGGAACTAGCACAGATACGCAGTATTTT	CASSLEREGTSTDTQYF
few	TRBV5-6	-	TRBJ2-1	TGTGCCAGCAGCTTTGGCAGGCCCACGGATGAGCAGTTCTTC	CASSFGRPTDEQFF
-	TRBV20-1	-	TRBJ2-4	TGCAGTGCTAGGGCCCGCCAGGGGCGAACTAAAAACATTCAGTACTTC	CSARARQGRTKNIQYF
-	TRBV6-5	TRBD1	TRBJ2-1	TGTGCCAGCAGTTACCAGGGACAGCCCTACAATGAGCAGTTCTTC	CASSYQGQPYNEQFF
few	TRBV24-1	-	TRBJ2-1	TGTGCCATTGCGGAGACTAGTAATAGGCATGAGCAGTTCTTC	CAIAETSNRHEQFF
few	TRBV5-6	-	TRBJ1-1	TGTGCCAGCAGCGGATCCGTTACGATGAACACTGAAGCTTTCTTT	CASSGSVTMNTEAFF
-	TRBV27	-	TRBJ2-1	TGTGCCAGCAGTTTGCAGACACCCTACAATGAGCAGTTCTTC	CASSLQTPYNEQFF
-	TRBV5-5	-	TRBJ1-4	TGTGCCAGCAGCTTAGGTTTATTTGCAACTAATGAAAAACTGTTTTTT	CASSLGLFATNEKLFF
few	TRBV4-1	-	TRBJ2-3	TGCGCCAGCAGCCATCGCCAACGGGAAGTAACAGATACGCAGTATTTT	CASSHRQREVTDTQYF
many	TRBV7-2	-	TRBJ2-1	TGTGCCAGCAGATTATCAGTCTCCAATGAGCAGTTCTTC	CASRLSVSNEQFF
few	TRBV6-6	TRBD2	TRBJ2-1	TGTGCCAGCACCGTACTAGCGGGGGCCTACAATGAGCAGTTCTTC	CASTVLAGAYNEQFF
few	TRBV2	-	TRBJ1-1	TGTGCCAGCAGTGAAGACAGGGCCCCGAACACTGAAGCTTTCTTT	CASSEDRAPNTEAFF
many	TRBV12-3/TRBV12-4	-	TRBJ1-3	TGTGCCAGCAGTTTTCTGGGGTCTGGAAACACCATATATTTT	CASSFLGSGNTIYF
many	TRBV6-2/TRBV6-3	TRBD1	TRBJ1-5	TGTGCCAGCAGTTACTCCGTGGGGACGGGACAGAGCCCAGTCTATCAGCCCCAGCATTTT	CASSYSVGTGQSPVYQPQHF
-	TRBV7-6	-	TRBJ2-2	TGTGCCAGCAGCTCCCCCGAGGGCGGGCTTACCGGGGAGCTGTTTTTT	CASSSPEGGLTGELFF
once	TRBV6-2/TRBV6-3	-	TRBJ2-5	TGTGCCAGCAGTTTATACAAGGGGGGAAGAGAGACCCAGTACTTC	CASSLYKGGRETQYF
few	TRBV2	-	TRBJ1-5	TGTGCCAGCAGTGAAGGGTGGGCCACCTATAGCAATCAGCCCCAGCATTTT	CASSEGWATYSNQPQHF
-	TRBV29-1	-	TRBJ2-3	TGCAGCGCCACCGGGACTAGCACAGATACGCAGTATTTT	CSATGTSTDTQYF
-	TRBV19	-	TRBJ1-2	TGTGCCAGTAGCTCGTTTGAGGGGATTTACTATGGCTACACCTTC	CASSSFEGIYYGYTF
few	TRBV28	-	TRBJ1-5	TGTGCCAGCAGTGAAGGGGACGGGGATCAGCCCCAGCATTTT	CASSEGDGDQPQHF
-	TRBV2	-	TRBJ2-1	TGTGCCGGTCGTGGTGGGGGCCCAATCTACAATGAGCAGTTCTTC	CAGRGGGPIYNEQFF
few	TRBV9	TRBD1	TRBJ1-1	TGTGCCAGCAGCGCTCCCCGGGACAGGTTGAACACTGAAGCTTTCTTT	CASSAPRDRLNTEAFF
-	TRBV6-1	-	TRBJ2-2	TGTGCCAGCAGTGAAAGGGAATGGACCGGGGAGCTGTTTTTT	CASSEREWTGELFF
-	TRBV19	-	TRBJ1-2	TGTGCCAGTACCCACCCCCCGGGAATTGTTGGCTACACCTTC	CASTHPPGIVGYTF